These T cell receptor beta chains were read from a single sample in a study of tumor-infiltrating lymphocytes in primary liver carcinoma. TCRdb itself ran the multiplex PCR reads through MiXCR, one entry per CDR3 protein. The data show roughly 200,000 distinct CDR3 sequences, around four fifths seen once. The specimen sequenced was tumor tissue from primary liver carcinoma. All receptors derive from a man in his forties with primary liver carcinoma and hepatitis B virus infection. The CDR3 runs from the conserved cysteine through the conserved F or W. A D gene is named only where the DNA matches it firmly. Only some rows state a clone size, as once, few, many or a class for expanded clones.

d_call j_call clone_size v_call cdr3_nt cdr3_aa
- TRBJ2-3 many TRBV5-1 TGCGCCAGCAGCTTGATCCTGGGGGCGGGAGCTGGAGATACGCAGTATTTT CASSLILGAGAGDTQYF
- TRBJ2-1 - TRBV30 TGTGCCTGGAGTTGGGTAGAGGAGCAGTTCTTC CAWSWVEEQFF
TRBD2 TRBJ2-7 - TRBV29-1 TGCAGCGCCCAGGGACTAGCGGGAGATTACGAGCGGTACTTC CSAQGLAGDYERYF
- TRBJ1-2 - TRBV5-5 TGTGCCAGCAGCCCTTACCCGGACATAACTAACTATGGCTACACCTTT CASSPYPDITNYGYTF
- TRBJ2-1 many TRBV14 TGTGCCAGCAGCGCGGTAGGAGGAAGCTACAATGAGCAGTTCTTC CASSAVGGSYNEQFF
- TRBJ2-3 - TRBV11-2 TGTGCCAGCAACAGAAGAAGTACGGGGAAAACATATACGCAGTATTTT CASNRRSTGKTYTQYF
- TRBJ2-7 once TRBV11-2 TGTGCCAGCAGCTTAGAACTAGGACGGTCCTATGAGCACTACTTC CASSLELGRSYEHYF
TRBD1 TRBJ1-5 - TRBV7-9 TGTGCCAGCAGCCCCTCAGGGGGCTCTCAGTCCCAGCATTTT CASSPSGGSQSQHF
- TRBJ2-1 - TRBV11-3 TGTGCCAGCGGCTTAGGCGTATCGGGACTCCCCCACAATGAACACTTCTTC CASGLGVSGLPHNEHFF
TRBD2 TRBJ2-5 - TRBV6-1 TGTGCCGGCAGTGGAGGACTAGTCCAGGAGACCCAGTACTTC CAGSGGLVQETQYF
- TRBJ2-7 - TRBV6-1 TGTGCCAGCACCCTAGGGTCGCAGATAGGGGACTCCCACGAGAAGTATTTC CASTLGSQIGDSHEKYF
- TRBJ1-1 many TRBV7-8 TGTGCCAGCAGCCTCCAAGGGACGGAGACTGAAGCTTTCTTT CASSLQGTETEAFF
- TRBJ2-5 many TRBV7-8 TGTGCCAGCAGCGGACATTGGGAGACCCAGTACTTC CASSGHWETQYF
- TRBJ2-3 - TRBV29-1 TGCGGCGTTGGCCAGATTCGGGCAGATACAAAATATTTT CGVGQIRADTKYF
TRBD1 TRBJ2-4 - TRBV12-3/TRBV12-4 TGTGCCAACAGTTTATTACAGGGGGTCAAAAACATTCAGTACTTC CANSLLQGVKNIQYF
- TRBJ2-1 - TRBV6-1 TGTACCAGCAGTGAAGTGGTCGATGAGCAGTTCTTC CTSSEVVDEQFF
- TRBJ2-7 - TRBV10-3 TGTGCCTCAAAGTCGGGCTTGTTCGACGAGCAGTACTTC CASKSGLFDEQYF
- TRBJ2-1 - TRBV28 TGTGCCAGCAGTTTAGCGGGACTGGCGACGGATCAGTTCTTC CASSLAGLATDQFF
TRBD2 TRBJ2-2 - TRBV29-1 TGCAGCCTTGGGACTAGCGCGGCGAACACCGGGGGACTGTTTTTT CSLGTSAANTGGLFF
- TRBJ2-1 - TRBV12-3/TRBV12-4 TGTGCCAACGGCGAGGGGGGCGGGTCTCTCTCCTACAATGAGCAGCTCTTC CANGEGGGSLSYNEQLF
TRBD2 TRBJ2-5 once TRBV5-5 TGTGCCAGTAGCCCGAAGACTAGCGGGGAGACCCAGTACTTC CASSPKTSGETQYF
TRBD2 TRBJ2-1 once TRBV12-3/TRBV12-4 TGTGCCAGCCTCTCTAGCGGGAGAGCGAAGGAGCAGTTCTTC CASLSSGRAKEQFF
- TRBJ1-2 - TRBV11-2 TGTGCCAGGGGCCTGGAGGGAGGACGGGAAATCCTGGGCTACACCTTC CARGLEGGREILGYTF
- TRBJ2-7 - TRBV5-1 TGCGCCAGCAGCTTGGATGTTTCCTACGAGCAGTACTTC CASSLDVSYEQYF
TRBD2 TRBJ2-3 - TRBV29-1 TGCAGCGTGGGGGCCAGCGGGAGATCAGATACGCAGTGTTTT CSVGASGRSDTQCF
- TRBJ1-5 - TRBV11-3 TGTACCAGCAGTGATAGCTATAGCCATCAGCCCCAGCATTTT CTSSDSYSHQPQHF
- TRBJ2-1 - TRBV27 TGTGCCAGCAATTTATCGAGGGACACTTACAATGAGCAGTTCTTC CASNLSRDTYNEQFF
- TRBJ2-3 - TRBV10-2 TGCGCCAGCAGTGTTCTCTGTAGTGAAGCGCAGTATTTT CASSVLCSEAQYF
- TRBJ2-5 - TRBV29-1 TGCAGTTTTTGGACAGCATCGTTTCAAGAAACCCAGTACTTC CSFWTASFQETQYF
- TRBJ1-2 - TRBV6-5 TGTGCCAGCAGTCACAACTGGAGAGGTTCTAACTATGGCTACACTTTC CASSHNWRGSNYGYTF
- TRBJ2-5 once TRBV29-1 TGCAGCGGAACGACAGACTACGAGACCCAGTACTTC CSGTTDYETQYF
- TRBJ2-1 - TRBV4-1 TGCGCCAGCGGCCAAGAGGCCGCGGCAGGGTACAAGGAGCAGTTCTTC CASGQEAAAGYKEQFF
TRBD2 TRBJ2-1 - TRBV5-1 TGCAGCAGCAGATCCCTAGCGGGAGGGCCCAATGAGCAGTTCTTC CSSRSLAGGPNEQFF
TRBD2 TRBJ2-2 few TRBV5-1 TGCGCCAGCAGCTTTGGACTAGCGGGAGGGAACACCGCGGAGCTGTTTTTT CASSFGLAGGNTAELFF